This T cell receptor (beta chain) was recorded in a study of blood T cell repertoires in COVID-19. Study at large: The analysed material was cDNA or gDNA that came from T cells, B-cell-depleted T cells, or PBMCs.

Only in-frame clones appear in the TCRdb table, and some are missing; sequencing was by immunoSEQ multiplex PCR. This table has roughly 170,000 clones, approximately 85% appearing once. Looked up from germline, CDR1 is GTSNPN and CDR2 is SVGIG (reference sequence). The trim removed 2 bases at V and 0 bases at J, leaving 7 bases unmatched. This CDR3 has 16 amino acids. Specimen: peripheral blood. The V call is TRBV30, the J call TRBJ1-3, with 7 positions matching TRBD1. The receptor comes from a man aged 55 to 70 who had recovered from COVID-19. Here the CDR3 reads CAWSRRGQISGNTIYF. The CDR3 DNA reads as TGTGCCTGGAGTCGACGGGGACAGATCTCTGGAAACACCATATATTTT.